Listed below are T cell receptor beta chains from one sample, sequenced in a study of T cell changes during pregnancy in multiple sclerosis. TCRdb keeps only in-frame clones here, not all; method: immunoSEQ multiplex PCR. The sample lists approximately 90,000 clones; 85% to 95% were seen once. The input for sequencing was peripheral blood, taken after pregnancy. These receptors all stem from a female donor with multiple sclerosis, enrolled in a pregnancy study. Each CDR3 is given with its conserved first and last residue. D genes are given only for firm matches. Clone size is not always given. Where it is, it says once, few, many or a class for expanded clones.

CDR3 DNA	CDR3 protein	D gene	clone size	V gene	J gene
TGTGCCAGCAGCTCCAGCTACACAGGGATCACTGAAGCTTTCTTT	CASSSSYTGITEAFF	-	-	TRBV7-8	TRBJ1-1
TGTGCCAGCAGCCCCAAATCAGGGGGCATTAGTTTAGTCACAGATACGCAGTATTTT	CASSPKSGGISLVTDTQYF	TRBD1	-	TRBV5-8	TRBJ2-3
TGTGCCAGCAGTTCTGGGGACAGGGGGTTCTACGAGCAGTACTTC	CASSSGDRGFYEQYF	TRBD1	-	TRBV6-5	TRBJ2-7
TGTGCCTGGGGACAGGCCTTCGGGAGTCAGCCCCAGCATTTT	CAWGQAFGSQPQHF	TRBD1	-	TRBV30	TRBJ1-5
TGTGCCTGGAGTGTTAACTTGGAGACCCAGTACTTC	CAWSVNLETQYF	-	-	TRBV30	TRBJ2-5
TGTGCCAGCAGCGACGGCAGGGGCTACGAGCAGTACTTC	CASSDGRGYEQYF	-	-	TRBV9	TRBJ2-7
TGTGCCTGGAGTATACAGTCAGGTGCCTATGGCTACACCTTC	CAWSIQSGAYGYTF	-	-	TRBV30	TRBJ1-2
TGTGCCACCAGCAGAGACCCGGGACAGCATTACAATGAGCAGTTCTTC	CATSRDPGQHYNEQFF	TRBD1	-	TRBV15	TRBJ2-1
TGTGCCAGCAGCCGAATCCCTGGGGGCAGCAACTATGGCTACACCTTC	CASSRIPGGSNYGYTF	-	once	TRBV7-2	TRBJ1-2
TGTGCCAGCAGCTTCAACAGCTACACTGAAGCTTTCTTT	CASSFNSYTEAFF	-	-	TRBV11-3	TRBJ1-1
TGTGCCAGCAGCTTTGGGGGGAGTTTCGGCCAAGAGACCCAGTACTTC	CASSFGGSFGQETQYF	-	-	TRBV5-6	TRBJ2-5
TGCGCCAGCAGCTTCCAGGGAGGGGACACCGGGGAGCTGTTTTTT	CASSFQGGDTGELFF	TRBD2	-	TRBV5-1	TRBJ2-2
TGTGCCAGCAGCTTAGGACCGGTGGAGACCCAGTACTTC	CASSLGPVETQYF	-	-	TRBV13	TRBJ2-5
TGTGCCAGTAGTCCCGGGACTAGCTTCTCCTACGAGCAGTACTTC	CASSPGTSFSYEQYF	TRBD2	-	TRBV19	TRBJ2-7
TGTGCCAGCAGCGTAGCCCCGGACAGATCCTACGAGCAGTACTTC	CASSVAPDRSYEQYF	-	-	TRBV9	TRBJ2-7
TGTGCCAGCAGCTCTCTCGGGGGGGAGGACACTGAAGCTTTCTTT	CASSSLGGEDTEAFF	-	-	TRBV5-5	TRBJ1-1
TGTGCCAGCAGTGAACCCGGGACTAGCGGGAGGCCGGGGATCAATGAGCAGTTCTTC	CASSEPGTSGRPGINEQFF	TRBD2	once	TRBV6-1	TRBJ2-1
TGTGCCAGCAGTGACAGGGCCACCAACAATGAGCAGTTCTTC	CASSDRATNNEQFF	-	-	TRBV25-1	TRBJ2-1
TGTGCCTGCTCTGGAGGGGTTAACACTGAAGCTTTCTTT	CACSGGVNTEAFF	-	once	TRBV7-2	TRBJ1-1
TGTGCCAGCTCACCACTCCTCAGCTCCTACAATGAGCAGTTCTTC	CASSPLLSSYNEQFF	-	once	TRBV18	TRBJ2-1
TGTGCCCATCGTATAGGGCCGGGATCCTGGGACATGACGTACAATGAGCAGTTCTTC	CAHRIGPGSWDMTYNEQFF	-	-	TRBV27	TRBJ2-1
TGTGCCCACATGGCAGTTGGCGGGCTGGCCAAAAACATTCAGTACTTC	CAHMAVGGLAKNIQYF	-	-	TRBV30	TRBJ2-4
TGTGCCAGCAGTTCGGACAGGGGTTCCGACGAGCAGTACTTC	CASSSDRGSDEQYF	TRBD1	-	TRBV28	TRBJ2-7
TGTGCCAGCAGTTGGACAACAGGGGGCACTGAAGCTTTCTTT	CASSWTTGGTEAFF	TRBD1	-	TRBV6-5	TRBJ1-1
TGTGCCAGCAGTGTAGACGGACTCCTCTATGGCTACACCTTC	CASSVDGLLYGYTF	-	-	TRBV2	TRBJ1-2
TGTGCCAGCAGTTTAGGACTCCGTAAGCAGTTCTTC	CASSLGLRKQFF	-	once	TRBV27	TRBJ2-1
TGTGCCAGTAGAAGGGAAACGGGATCTCCACCCCTCCACTTT	CASRRETGSPPLHF	-	-	TRBV19	TRBJ1-6
TGTGCCAGCAGTAAACCGGGGTCGTCAGCTGAAAAACTGTTTTTT	CASSKPGSSAEKLFF	-	-	TRBV25-1	TRBJ1-4
TGTGCCAGCAGGAGAGGGACAGGGTTTAATTTCTTT	CASRRGTGFNFF	TRBD1	-	TRBV6-5	TRBJ1-1